This is a list of T cell receptor beta chains from one sample in a study of blood T cell repertoires in COVID-19. The data were produced by immunoSEQ multiplex PCR, yet TCRdb's version contains in-frame clones alone and is incomplete. The sample gives tens of thousands of clones, approximately 80% of which show up once; around a fifth is in the top ten. Sequenced: peripheral blood. The receptors were sampled from a human donor with active or convalescent COVID-19. The donor label of this sample is uncertain. Both conserved end residues are part of each CDR3. Each record gives: J gene, V gene, CDR3 protein.

TRBJ1-5	TRBV6-1	CASSAREGMGNQPQHF
TRBJ1-1	TRBV28	CASSLGTGVNTEAFF
TRBJ1-6	TRBV5-1	CASSLAAGENSPLHF
TRBJ2-7	TRBV7-8	CASSYKTSGWVGEQYF
TRBJ1-4	TRBV19	CASSMADRMKKLFF
TRBJ1-6	TRBV27	CASSSGAGRGDSPLHF
TRBJ1-5	TRBV30	CALKPPGAGNQPQHF
TRBJ2-7	TRBV7-9	CASSQWASGTSSYEQYF
TRBJ1-2	TRBV5-1	CASSDPRANYGYTF
TRBJ1-4	TRBV6-2/TRBV6-3	CASSYLARANEKLFF
TRBJ2-2	TRBV2	CASSENRGTGELFF
TRBJ1-4	TRBV29-1	CSVRTGGSEKLFF
TRBJ1-6	TRBV5-1	CASSLERSSYNSPLHF
TRBJ2-7	TRBV6-5	CASKDRGLAGGEQYF
TRBJ1-2	TRBV12-5	CASGLGDRGYYGYTF
TRBJ1-4	TRBV28	CASKGAGGNEKLFF
TRBJ2-7	TRBV7-9	CASSHAGLWSSYEQYF
TRBJ2-7	TRBV6-6	CASCSGRKVNEQYF
TRBJ1-2	TRBV30	CAWSDLGANRGGYTF
TRBJ1-1	TRBV25-1	CASRPGISTTEAFF
TRBJ2-7	TRBV6-5	CASSYADSYEQYF
TRBJ2-2	TRBV7-3	CASSPAAGLTGELFF
TRBJ1-1	TRBV7-9	CASSYRDRVFEAFF
TRBJ2-1	TRBV28	CASSSGTGVSYNEQFF
TRBJ2-5	TRBV7-6	CASSLELGEETQYF
TRBJ2-7	TRBV7-2	CASSLAGGAYEQYF
TRBJ2-2	TRBV11-3	CASSLLTGVAGELFF
TRBJ1-5	TRBV10-2	CASTPTGGGQPQHF
TRBJ1-1	TRBV28	CASSPNGQPNTEAFF
TRBJ2-3	TRBV24-1	CATSDLGRYTDTQYF
TRBJ2-2	TRBV19	CASSRDPYTGELFF
TRBJ2-5	TRBV7-7	CASSYGQGETQYF
TRBJ1-1	TRBV3-1/TRBV3-2	CASSQLGTGRWNTEAFF
TRBJ1-6	TRBV7-6	CASSSGGWSYNSPLHF
TRBJ1-1	TRBV6-5	CASQALNTEAFF
TRBJ1-1	TRBV10-1	CASSESLRDTEAFF
TRBJ2-1	TRBV2	CASSDPSGPYNEQFF
TRBJ2-1	TRBV5-1	CASSLASGSSYNEQFF